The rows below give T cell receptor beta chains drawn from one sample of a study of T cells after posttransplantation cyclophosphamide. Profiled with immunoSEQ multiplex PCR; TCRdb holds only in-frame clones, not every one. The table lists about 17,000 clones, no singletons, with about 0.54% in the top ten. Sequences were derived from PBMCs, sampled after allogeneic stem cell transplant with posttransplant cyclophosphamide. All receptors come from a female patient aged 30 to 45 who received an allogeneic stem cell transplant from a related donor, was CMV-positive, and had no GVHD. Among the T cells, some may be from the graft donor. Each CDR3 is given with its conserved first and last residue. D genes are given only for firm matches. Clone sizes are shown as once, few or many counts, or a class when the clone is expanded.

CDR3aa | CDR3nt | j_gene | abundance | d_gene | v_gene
CASSFAGVRAYEQYF | TGTGCCAGCAGTTTTGCGGGAGTACGGGCCTACGAGCAGTACTTC | TRBJ2-7 | many | TRBD2 | TRBV5-6
CASSRETTGIYEQYF | TGTGCCAGCAGCCGAGAGACGACAGGGATCTACGAGCAGTACTTC | TRBJ2-7 | many | TRBD1 | TRBV14
CASSDGTGGPIGEKLFF | TGCGCCAGCAGTGACGGGACAGGAGGGCCTATTGGGGAAAAACTGTTTTTT | TRBJ1-4 | many | TRBD1 | TRBV10-1
CASSQGLAGDTEQYF | TGTGCCAGCAGTCAAGGACTAGCGGGAGATACCGAGCAGTACTTC | TRBJ2-7 | many | TRBD2 | TRBV6-1
CASSSLGQGRYEQYF | TGTGCCAGCAGCTCATTGGGACAGGGTCGCTACGAGCAGTACTTC | TRBJ2-7 | many | TRBD1 | TRBV11-2
CSVAVPSDTEAFF | TGCAGCGTCGCGGTCCCTTCGGACACTGAAGCTTTCTTT | TRBJ1-1 | many | . | TRBV29-1
CASNGLAGTDTQYF | TGTGCCAGCAACGGACTAGCGGGAACAGATACGCAGTATTTT | TRBJ2-3 | many | TRBD2 | TRBV2
CASSQQGLWGNTIYF | TGTGCCAGCAGTCAACAGGGGCTCTGGGGAAACACCATATATTTT | TRBJ1-3 | many | TRBD1 | TRBV28
CASSLWAGLVQETQYF | TGTGCCAGCAGCTTATGGGCTGGACTAGTCCAAGAGACCCAGTACTTC | TRBJ2-5 | many | TRBD2 | TRBV7-8
CASSFGTGGTYEQYF | TGTGCCAGCAGCTTCGGGACAGGGGGAACCTACGAGCAGTACTTC | TRBJ2-7 | many | TRBD1 | TRBV11-3
CASSTLRDRAYEQYF | TGTGCCAGCAGTACACTCCGGGACAGGGCCTACGAGCAGTACTTC | TRBJ2-7 | many | TRBD1 | TRBV27
CASRDGLESGNTIYF | TGTGCCAGCAGAGACGGACTAGAGTCTGGAAACACCATATATTTT | TRBJ1-3 | many | . | TRBV6-5
CASSDPRTDRVNQPQHF | TGTGCCAGCAGTGACCCGAGGACGGACAGGGTGAATCAGCCCCAGCATTTT | TRBJ1-5 | many | TRBD1 | TRBV6-4
CASSARRSGTGELFF | TGTGCCAGCAGTGCTAGAAGGAGCGGCACCGGGGAGCTGTTTTTT | TRBJ2-2 | many | . | TRBV9
CAWSLYSQETQYF | TGTGCCTGGAGTTTATACAGCCAAGAGACCCAGTACTTC | TRBJ2-5 | many | . | TRBV30
CASSQEGTSGSSYEQYF | TGTGCCAGCAGCCAAGAGGGAACTAGCGGGAGCTCCTACGAGCAGTACTTC | TRBJ2-7 | many | TRBD2 | TRBV4-2
CASSSIGGGTGTEAFF | TGTGCCAGCAGCTCGATAGGCGGGGGCACGGGAACTGAAGCTTTCTTT | TRBJ1-1 | many | . | TRBV11-2
CASSLDRTEAFF | TGTGCCAGCAGCTTAGACCGGACTGAAGCTTTCTTT | TRBJ1-1 | many | . | TRBV7-9
CASGLFYNEQFF | TGTGCCAGCGGACTATTCTACAATGAGCAGTTCTTC | TRBJ2-1 | many | . | TRBV6-5
CASSFNSGTGGNEQYF | TGTGCCAGCAGTTTCAACTCCGGGACAGGGGGAAACGAGCAGTACTTC | TRBJ2-7 | many | TRBD1 | TRBV7-9
CASSLETGRPNIQYF | TGTGCCAGTAGCCTAGAGACAGGGAGGCCCAACATTCAGTACTTC | TRBJ2-4 | many | . | TRBV19
CSVVGLAAGYNEQFF | TGCAGCGTTGTAGGGCTAGCGGCTGGCTACAATGAGCAGTTCTTC | TRBJ2-1 | many | TRBD2 | TRBV29-1
CASSVTGTDQETQYF | TGTGCCAGCAGCGTCACCGGGACAGACCAAGAGACCCAGTACTTC | TRBJ2-5 | many | TRBD1 | TRBV11-2
CSGGQQETQYF | TGCAGTGGAGGACAGCAAGAGACCCAGTACTTC | TRBJ2-5 | many | . | TRBV20-1
CASSRTGALETQYF | TGCGCCAGCAGCCGAACAGGGGCTCTAGAGACCCAGTACTTC | TRBJ2-5 | many | TRBD1 | TRBV5-1
CASSLTLDYTGELFF | TGTGCCAGCAGCTTAACGTTGGATTACACCGGGGAGCTGTTTTTT | TRBJ2-2 | many | . | TRBV7-3
CASSYRGGTEAFF | TGTGCCAGCAGCTATAGGGGGGGCACTGAAGCTTTCTTT | TRBJ1-1 | many | . | TRBV7-2
CASRLNIGRGNTEAFF | TGTGCCAGCCGTCTAAACATCGGACGGGGGAACACTGAAGCTTTCTTT | TRBJ1-1 | many | . | TRBV25-1
CASSLGPSGRRETQYF | TGTGCCAGCAGCTTAGGTCCTAGCGGGAGGCGGGAGACCCAGTACTTC | TRBJ2-5 | many | TRBD2 | TRBV7-2
CASSEQGGTQNIQYF | TGTGCCAGCAGTGAACAGGGAGGGACACAAAACATTCAGTACTTC | TRBJ2-4 | many | . | TRBV28
CASSQERQGGYGYTF | TGTGCCAGCAGCCAAGAAAGACAGGGGGGCTATGGCTACACCTTC | TRBJ1-2 | many | TRBD1 | TRBV4-2
CASSEGAATNEKLFF | TGTGCCAGCAGTGAAGGGGCAGCAACTAATGAAAAACTGTTTTTT | TRBJ1-4 | many | . | TRBV6-1
CASSRLVLYEQYF | TGTGCCAGCAGCCGCCTGGTACTCTACGAGCAGTACTTC | TRBJ2-7 | many | . | TRBV14
CSVELAGLSSYNEQFF | TGCAGCGTTGAACTAGCGGGACTAAGCTCCTACAATGAGCAGTTCTTC | TRBJ2-1 | many | TRBD2 | TRBV29-1
CASSLGTAALGTQYF | TGTGCCAGCAGCTTAGGGACTGCTGCACTAGGCACGCAGTATTTT | TRBJ2-3 | many | . | TRBV7-3
CASSPWGGISNYGYTF | TGTGCCAGCTCACCCTGGGGAGGCATTAGCAACTATGGCTACACCTTC | TRBJ1-2 | many | . | TRBV18
CASSSPTGGNEKLFF | TGTGCCAGCAGCTCCCCGACAGGGGGAAATGAAAAACTGTTTTTT | TRBJ1-4 | many | TRBD1 | TRBV7-2
CASSLPLAGGFHNEQFF | TGTGCCAGCAGCTTACCCCTAGCGGGAGGCTTCCACAATGAGCAGTTCTTC | TRBJ2-1 | many | TRBD2 | TRBV7-9
CASSLPFRGSTEAFF | TGTGCCAGCAGCTTACCTTTTAGGGGAAGCACTGAAGCTTTCTTT | TRBJ1-1 | many | . | TRBV7-6
CASSAANYGYTF | TGCGCCAGCAGTGCAGCTAACTATGGCTACACCTTC | TRBJ1-2 | few | . | TRBV23-1
CASKDLGGRTEAFF | TGTGCCAGCAAGGATCTCGGGGGGCGGACTGAAGCTTTCTTT | TRBJ1-1 | many | . | TRBV6-5
CASSKTSERTDTQYF | TGTGCCAGCAGCAAAACTAGCGAGCGCACAGATACGCAGTATTTT | TRBJ2-3 | many | TRBD2 | TRBV28
CASTEEGGPNEQFF | TGTGCCAGCACCGAAGAGGGAGGGCCAAATGAGCAGTTCTTC | TRBJ2-1 | many | TRBD2 | TRBV2
CASRGGPTGSYEQYF | TGTGCCAGTCGTGGTGGGCCCACAGGGTCCTACGAGCAGTACTTC | TRBJ2-7 | many | . | TRBV6-5
CASSFDAGTKGYTF | TGTGCCAGCAGCTTCGATGCCGGGACAAAGGGCTACACCTTC | TRBJ1-2 | many | . | TRBV7-2
CAISESKEDRNQPQHF | TGTGCCATCAGTGAGTCGAAGGAGGACAGGAATCAGCCCCAGCATTTT | TRBJ1-5 | many | TRBD1 | TRBV10-3
CASRPPGQGSYEQYF | TGTGCCAGCAGGCCCCCGGGACAGGGTTCTTACGAGCAGTACTTC | TRBJ2-7 | many | TRBD1 | TRBV28